The 12 T cell receptor beta chains given below trace back to one sample, sequenced in a study of T cell repertoires in cytomegalovirus infection. TCRdb passed the reads through MiXCR, listing each CDR3 protein once. In the table there are 200,000 to 300,000 distinct CDR3 sequences, around 6.2% of which are singletons. Input material: PBMCs. The receptor source for this set is a human donor in good health (CMV status not recorded). Some clones in this sample may be carry-over from other donors' samples.

The rearrangement uses TRBV7-3 and TRBJ2-7; 7 bases fit TRBD2. Germline assignment: CDR1 SGHTA and CDR2 FQGTGA. Trimming at V came to 5 bases and at J to 5 bases, leaving 9 bases not matched to a gene. This CDR3 has 14 amino acids. The CDR3 region has the DNA TGTGCCAGCAGCGCCTCGGGAGCGGGGAACGAGCAGTACTTC. The encoded protein is CASSASGAGNEQYF.

This clonotype was seen repeatedly, ten times or more. The chain recombines TRBV11-2 with TRBJ2-1; possible D gene TRBD2, 7 bases. V lost 5 bases to trimming and J lost 1 base, with 15 bases between them. The CDR3 has 16 amino acids. Germline V gene data show CDR1 as SGHAT and CDR2 as FQNNGV. The CDR3 loop reads CASSRGVGASYNEQFF. The CDR3 nucleotides read TGTGCCAGCAGCCGGGGGGTGGGGGCTTCCTACAATGAGCAGTTCTTC.

This clonotype was observed at least ten times. V usage is TRBV4-1 and J usage is TRBJ1-5; D not resolved. CDR3 size: 13 residues. Germline values: CDR1 MGHRA, CDR2 YSYEKL. V was pared by 1 base and J by 7 bases, with 8 bases between. The CDR3, as DNA: TGCGCCAGCAGCCAAGTTGAGGGCCAGCCCCAGCATTTT. This sequence encodes CASSQVEGQPQHF.

This rearrangement joins TRBV2 to TRBJ1-5, with 9 bases aligning to TRBD1. The CDR3 runs 14 residues. Trimming cost V 5 bases and J 4 bases; bases outside gene matches: 3. Germline loops: CDR1 SNHLY, CDR2 FYNNEI. CDR3 region: CASSYRGQNQPQHF. CDR3 bases: TGTGCCAGCAGTTACAGGGGGCAGAATCAGCCCCAGCATTTT.

This clonotype was seen ten or more times. J is TRBJ2-4 and V is TRBV5-6, with 9 nucleotides matching TRBD1. The ends lost 4 bases at V and 8 bases at J; junction bases unmatched: 7. The CDR3 has 14 amino acids. Germline loops: CDR1 SGHDT, CDR2 YYEEEE. DNA for the CDR3: TGTGCCAGCAGCGTGGGACAGGGTATAGACATTCAGTACTTC. It specifies CASSVGQGIDIQYF.

This clonotype occurred a few times. Because the CDR3 is missing its conserved closing phenylalanine or tryptophan, this is likely a read error. The DNA is left out, because the CDR3 cannot be placed on it with certainty; the CDR3 is given as TCRdb lists it. The CDR3: CSVPEGDIDLPSYI. The chain recombines TRBV29-1 with TRBJ1-6; TRBD1, the D gene given by the table, was not confirmed from the DNA. The CDR3 is made up of 14 amino acids, end residues included. The germline CDR1 and CDR2 sequences are SQVTM and ANQGSEA.

This clonotype has just a few counts. This sequence joins TRBV7-6 and TRBJ2-2; TRBD2 matches at 7 bases. Per germline, CDR1 SGHVS and CDR2 FNYEAQ. This CDR3 has 18 residues. Trimming took 1 base from V and 0 from J; bases not matched to a gene: 8. In DNA, the CDR3 is TGTGCCAGCAGCTTAGACGGAGCGGGGAGTTCGAACACCGGGGAGCTGTTTTTT. Amino acids: CASSLDGAGSSNTGELFF.

The table lists this clonotype with a few counts. The chain recombines TRBV18 with TRBJ1-4; D unclear. The germline gives CDR1 KGHSH, CDR2 LQKENI. V lost 2 bases and J lost 6, with 13 bases in between. CDR3 length equals 15 residues. As DNA, the CDR3 is TGTGCCAGCTCACCATCGGGATTGGGTGATGAAAAACTGTTTTTT. Its protein is CASSPSGLGDEKLFF.

Many counts were recorded for this clonotype. The chain uses TRBV7-8 and TRBJ1-1; D gene unclear. The CDR3 runs to 14 residues. Looked up from germline, CDR1 is SGHVS and CDR2 is FQNEAQ. Trimming cost V 1 base and J 3 bases, with 9 bases left between them. CDR3 protein: CASSLDPQYTEAFF. CDR3 DNA sequence: TGTGCCAGCAGCTTAGACCCCCAGTACACTGAAGCTTTCTTT.

By proportion, this clonotype is medium-sized. The chain joins TRBV7-2 to TRBJ2-2; D possibly corresponds to TRBD1 (7 bases). Per the germline V gene, CDR1 is SGHTA and CDR2 is FQGNSA. The CDR3 totals 15 residues. The V end lost 5 bases, the J end lost 1 base, and 11 bases lay between the germline ends. In nucleotides, the CDR3 is TGTGCCAGCAGCCCCCAGGGGGGGAACACCGGGGAGCTGTTTTTT. It codes for CASSPQGGNTGELFF.

This clonotype was picked up many times. V and J are TRBV12-3 or TRBV12-4 and TRBJ2-7; no definite D call. The V end lost 6 bases, the J end lost 3 bases, and 9 bases lay between the germline ends. The CDR3 runs 12 residues. CDR3 nucleotide sequence: TGTGCCAGCAGCCCAGAGGACTACGAGCAGTACTTC. Encoded protein: CASSPEDYEQYF.

This clonotype was recorded many times. The rearrangement links TRBV15 to TRBJ1-2; TRBD1 might be the D (6 bases). This CDR3 contains 16 residues. V gave up 3 bases and J gave up 14 bases, with 28 bases separating them. Germline assignment: CDR1 LNHNV and CDR2 YYDKDF (reference sequence). The CDR3 loop is CATSSPTGTSTLGGTF. In nucleotides, the CDR3 is TGTGCCACCAGCAGCCCTACCGGGACATCAACGTTGGGTGGTACCTTC.